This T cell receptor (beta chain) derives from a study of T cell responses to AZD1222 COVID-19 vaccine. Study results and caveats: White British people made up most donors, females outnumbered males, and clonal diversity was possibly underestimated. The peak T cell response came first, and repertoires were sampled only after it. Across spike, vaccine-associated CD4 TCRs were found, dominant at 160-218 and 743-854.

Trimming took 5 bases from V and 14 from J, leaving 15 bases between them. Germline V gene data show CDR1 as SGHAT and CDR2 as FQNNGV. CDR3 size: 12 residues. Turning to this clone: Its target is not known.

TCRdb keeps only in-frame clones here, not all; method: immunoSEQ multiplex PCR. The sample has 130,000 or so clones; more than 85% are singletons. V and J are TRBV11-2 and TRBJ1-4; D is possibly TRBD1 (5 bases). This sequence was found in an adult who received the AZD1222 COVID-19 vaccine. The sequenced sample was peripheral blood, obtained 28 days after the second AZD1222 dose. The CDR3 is CASSPQSGSLFF. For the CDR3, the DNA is TGTGCCAGCAGCCCGCAATCAGGGAGCCTGTTTTTT.